This is a list of T cell receptor beta chains from one sample in a study of cytomegalovirus exposure and HLA in healthy donors. Sequencing was performed with immunoSEQ multiplex PCR; in TCRdb, only in-frame clones are kept and a portion is missing. This sample has 95,000 to 110,000 clones, with 70% to 85% found just once. Input material: PBMCs. These TCRs come from a male donor in good health and CMV-seronegative. Each CDR3 is given with its conserved first and last residue. The D gene is left open where the match is weak. Some rows have no size entry. The others give once, few or many, or a class for an expanded clone.

cdr3_aa | cdr3_nt | v_call | clone_size | j_call | d_call
CASSLRTGVSPLHF | TGTGCCAGCAGCTTGAGGACAGGGGTTTCACCCCTCCACTTT | TRBV5-4 | - | TRBJ1-6 | TRBD1
CASSPRTSGYTDTQYF | TGTGCCAGTAGTCCTCGGACTAGCGGGTACACAGATACGCAGTATTTT | TRBV19 | once | TRBJ2-3 | TRBD2
CASSATVNTEAFF | TGTGCCAGTAGTGCGACAGTGAACACTGAAGCTTTCTTT | TRBV19 | - | TRBJ1-1 | -
CAISEGLAETQYF | TGTGCCATCAGTGAAGGGCTAGCGGAGACCCAGTACTTC | TRBV10-3 | - | TRBJ2-5 | -
CASSDSPGGSNEQFF | TGTGCCAGCAGTGACTCACCGGGAGGGAGCAATGAGCAGTTCTTC | TRBV6-4 | - | TRBJ2-1 | TRBD2
CASSQTTGYEQYF | TGCGCCAGCAGCCAGACGACAGGGTATGAGCAGTACTTC | TRBV4-1 | - | TRBJ2-7 | TRBD1
CASSPRGQKNTEAFF | TGTGCCAGCAGCCCGAGGGGACAGAAGAACACTGAAGCTTTCTTT | TRBV7-2 | - | TRBJ1-1 | TRBD1
CASSKTFGRHSYNEQFF | TGTGCCAGCAGCAAAACATTCGGGAGGCACTCCTACAATGAGCAGTTCTTC | TRBV21-1 | - | TRBJ2-1 | -
CASSLARLAVYNEQFF | TGTGCCAGCAGCTTAGCTAGACTAGCGGTTTACAATGAGCAGTTCTTC | TRBV7-9 | - | TRBJ2-1 | TRBD2
CASSLDYPAGGELFF | TGTGCCAGCAGCTTAGACTACCCCGCAGGGGGGGAGCTGTTTTTT | TRBV7-9 | - | TRBJ2-2 | -
CASSLGGLAGGPGGANVLTF | TGCGCCAGCAGCTTGGGCGGACTAGCGGGAGGACCAGGTGGGGCCAACGTCCTGACTTTC | TRBV5-1 | - | TRBJ2-6 | TRBD2
CSAGTSGRMAQYF | TGCAGCGCCGGGACTAGCGGGAGAATGGCCCAGTACTTC | TRBV29-1 | - | TRBJ2-5 | TRBD2
CASSYSGKIYEQYF | TGTGCCAGCAGCTATAGCGGAAAAATCTACGAGCAGTACTTC | TRBV7-2 | - | TRBJ2-7 | -
CASSQGRGGNTGELFF | TGCGCCAGCAGCCAAGGGCGGGGAGGGAACACCGGGGAGCTGTTTTTT | TRBV4-1 | - | TRBJ2-2 | -
CASTRPTGNQPQHF | TGTGCCAGTACTAGACCCACCGGCAATCAGCCCCAGCATTTT | TRBV19 | - | TRBJ1-5 | -
CASSFAAGSEQPQHF | TGTGCCAGCAGCTTCGCGGCGGGGTCTGAACAGCCCCAGCATTTT | TRBV7-9 | - | TRBJ1-5 | -
CASSLSGLSNQPQHF | TGTGCCAGCAGTTTAAGCGGGCTCAGCAATCAGCCCCAGCATTTT | TRBV28 | once | TRBJ1-5 | -
CASRQGDYNEQFF | TGTGCCAGCAGGCAGGGGGACTACAATGAGCAGTTCTTC | TRBV6-6 | - | TRBJ2-1 | TRBD1
CASSLDGTSGRVTISDEQFF | TGCGCCAGCAGCTTGGACGGGACTAGCGGGAGGGTTACAATATCTGATGAGCAGTTCTTC | TRBV5-1 | few | TRBJ2-1 | TRBD2
CASSPERPGHYYEQYF | TGTGCCAGCAGCCCCGAAAGGCCGGGACATTACTACGAGCAGTACTTC | TRBV5-4 | - | TRBJ2-7 | -
CASSPQKVRSEAFF | TGTGCCAGCAGCCCACAAAAAGTTCGATCGGAAGCTTTCTTT | TRBV5-4 | - | TRBJ1-1 | -
CASSPTPGNEQFF | TGTGCCAGCAGCCCCACCCCGGGGAATGAGCAGTTCTTC | TRBV4-2 | - | TRBJ2-1 | -
CASSPGTASPLHF | TGTGCCAGCTCACCAGGGACAGCATCACCCCTCCACTTT | TRBV18 | - | TRBJ1-6 | TRBD1
CASSSGQNTGELFF | TGTGCCAGCAGTTCCGGACAGAACACCGGGGAGCTGTTTTTT | TRBV28 | few | TRBJ2-2 | -
CASSLARGLNTEAFF | TGTGCCAGCAGCTTAGCAAGGGGCCTGAACACTGAAGCTTTCTTT | TRBV11-1 | - | TRBJ1-1 | -
CASTDKSMAGLAGGPAHNEQFF | TGTGCCAGCACCGACAAATCGATGGCGGGACTAGCGGGAGGGCCGGCACACAATGAGCAGTTCTTC | TRBV21-1 | - | TRBJ2-1 | -
CASSPPGQGSNIQYF | TGTGCCAGCAGCCCACCGGGACAGGGTTCAAACATTCAGTACTTC | TRBV5-4 | once | TRBJ2-4 | TRBD1
CASSAQWDRGTDTQYF | TGTGCCAGCAGTGCCCAGTGGGACAGGGGCACAGATACGCAGTATTTT | TRBV6-1 | - | TRBJ2-3 | TRBD1
CASSADSLRNQPQHF | TGTGCCAGCAGTGCGGACAGTCTTCGCAATCAGCCCCAGCATTTT | TRBV6-5 | - | TRBJ1-5 | -